This T cell receptor (beta chain) appears in the sequencing data of a study of blood T cell repertoires in COVID-19 (TCRdb year 2020). Regarding the research as a whole: Samples covering the acute and convalescent phases of COVID-19 were provided by collaborators in the United States, Italy and Spain. The material from the prospective study consisted of cDNA or gDNA derived from T cells, B-cell-depleted T cells, or PBMCs. Where available, HLA class I and class II types were obtained from metadata supplied by the sample provider rather than from assay-based typing. The repertoires were made available in a free public database intended to serve as a resource for research on the immune response to SARS-CoV-2. Subjects who had been exposed to COVID-19, were actively infected with it, or had recovered from it provided the deeply sampled blood TCRbeta repertoires that made up the dataset. Nearly every sample came with metadata listing a de-identified subject ID, COVID-19 status, age in years and sex. The samples were drawn from two sources: the first 160 participants of the ongoing ImmuneRACE study, and approximately 1,300 subjects contributed by 6 global collaborators.

TCRbeta CDR3 regions were amplified from genomic DNA using the immunoSEQ Assay, a bias-controlled multiplex PCR. Per the original workflow: The number of nucleated cells in each sample was estimated from the amplification of reference gene primers within the assay. Sequence reads were collapsed and filtered to measure the absolute abundance of every unique TCRbeta CDR3 rearrangement. For each sample, productive Simpson clonality was calculated by taking the square root of Simpson's diversity index across productive rearrangements. The table comes from immuneACCESS by way of TCRdb, which keeps in-frame sequences with V and J called. Part of the clones is missing from these tables; in studies checked, under half for an unresolved V gene and the rest for unknown reasons. V and J calls and clone size come straight from that table; D and trimming were deduced from the DNA. This sample comprises around 300,000 clones, 80% to 90% of them detected only once. The top ten hold about 2.2% of the sample.

CDR3 length: 11 amino acids, cysteine to phenylalanine. The retained sequence is limited to the CDR3, 33 bases, with the frame set at the first base. The CDR1 and CDR2 encoded by the germline V gene are MNHEY and SVGAGI. The V end loses 2 bases and the J end loses 8 bases, and a stretch of 7 bases separates them. With respect to this clone: The antigen this receptor binds is unknown. It has no much larger one-base neighbor in the sample; base qualities were not kept.

The paper as a whole reports these results and caveats: Clinical and demographic metadata were provided uncurated, with the amount varying by source and participant.

Participants in the prospective study were aged 18 to 89 years, lived in 20 to 30 United States geographic areas, and enrolled through a virtual design. To assign participants to cohorts, the prospective study relied on clinical history that participants themselves reported in a screening survey and a study questionnaire. ImmuneRACE Cohort 3 recovered participants were defined by two consecutive negative NP/OP PCR tests, healthcare professional clearance, or symptom resolution. In the prospective study, mobile phlebotomists collected whole blood, serum and a nasopharyngeal or oropharyngeal swab from each participant. Prospective study participants could optionally give additional blood draws and questionnaires over an approximately 2-month period. Before DNA extraction, blood samples from the prospective study were shipped at room temperature or frozen.

The V and J genes are TRBV6-5 and TRBJ2-7; D gene: possibly TRBD1, on 5 matching bases. The receptor was derived from a woman under 30 who had recovered from COVID-19. What was sequenced was PBMCs or T cells enriched from blood (not recorded which). The CDR3 here reads CASSYDRKQYF. The DNA sequence is given as TGTGCCAGCAGTTACGACAGAAAGCAGTACTTC.